These 13 T cell receptor beta chains came from one sample sequenced in a study of Ad26.COV2.S vaccination and SARS-CoV-2 variants (dated by TCRdb to 2020 to 2022). The treatment or condition label on this specimen signifies: around 19 received Ad26.COV2.S at low or high dose, single or two shots; 5 received placebo; per-sample allocation not given. Repertoires of vaccine and placebo recipients were sequenced from samples taken on day 63 after the first injection. Libraries were made using the immunoSEQ multiplex PCR assay. The table comes from immuneACCESS by way of TCRdb, which keeps in-frame sequences with V and J called. Part of the clones is missing from these tables; in studies checked, under half for an unresolved V gene and the rest for unknown reasons. The sample has approximately 410,000 clones on record, approximately 92% of them singletons. Roughly 1.7% of the sample is in the top ten clones.

Sequenced material: peripheral blood, taken in a trial of Ad26.COV2.S vaccine versus placebo. The origin of the receptors is a person between 18 and 59 years old who received the Ad26.COV2.S COVID-19 vaccine or a placebo.

The genes are TRBV7-8 and TRBJ2-5; the match to TRBD2 covers 12 bases. The CDR3 is made up of 17 amino acids. Germline CDR1 and CDR2: SGHVS and FQNEAQ. J lost 2 bases, V lost 2 bases, and 6 bases had no gene match. CDR3 loop: CASSLKLAGGPQETQYF. The CDR3 nucleotides read TGTGCCAGCAGCTTAAAACTAGCGGGGGGACCACAAGAGACCCAGTACTTC.

A remark on this clone: Other DNA sequences in the same sample also yield this CDR3. The rearrangement joins TRBV7-2 to TRBJ1-1, with a possible D match to TRBD1 (5 bases). There are 15 residues in the CDR3. CDR1 SGHTA and CDR2 FQGNSA come from the germline V gene. The V gene lost 0 bases and the J gene lost 1 base, with 9 bases spanning the gap. The CDR3 is CASSLALGGNTEAFF. The CDR3 DNA reads TGTGCCAGCAGCTTAGCGCTGGGGGGGAACACTGAAGCTTTCTTT.

The V gene is TRBV6-5, the J gene TRBJ2-1; 7 nucleotides line up with TRBD1. The CDR3 totals 13 residues. CDR1 is MNHEY, CDR2 SVGAGI, per germline. J was trimmed by 4 bases and V by 5 bases; bases with no gene match: 2. The CDR3 sequence: CASSKDRYNEQFF. As DNA, the CDR3 is TGTGCCAGCAGTAAGGACAGGTACAATGAGCAGTTCTTC.

This rearrangement joins TRBV11-2 to TRBJ1-2, with 7 bases matching TRBD1. Per the germline V gene, CDR1 is SGHAT and CDR2 is FQNNGV. The CDR3 runs to 15 residues. V dropped 4 bases and J dropped 4; count of bases not matched to a gene: 9. Here the CDR3 DNA reads TGTGCCAGCAGCTCGCCGACAGGGCACAGCTATGGCTACACCTTC. Amino acid sequence: CASSSPTGHSYGYTF.

The CDR3 region has the DNA TGTGCCAGCAGTCCTTCGGGGACAATCAATGAAAAACTGTTTTTT. The encoded protein is CASSPSGTINEKLFF. V is TRBV11-2 and J is TRBJ1-4; a possible D gene is TRBD1 (6 bases). The CDR3 extends over 15 amino acids. V lost 6 bases to trimming and J lost 5 bases, with 16 bases between them. Germline V gene lookup returns CDR1 SGHAT and CDR2 FQNNGV.

This clone has just a few counts. The J gene is TRBJ2-1, the V gene TRBV3-1 (or the pseudogene TRBV3-2); tentatively, D is TRBD1 (6 bases). This CDR3 region has 15 residues. CDR1 is LGHDT and CDR2 is YNNKEL in the germline V gene (reference sequence). The V and J ends lost 0 bases and 1 base respectively, with 7 bases between them. In DNA, the CDR3 is TGTGCCAGCAGCCAAGACCAGGGGTCCTACAATGAGCAGTTCTTC. This gives the protein CASSQDQGSYNEQFF.

This rearrangement joins TRBV18 to TRBJ2-5; D call uncertain. The CDR3 spans 13 residues. V was cut by 0 bases and J by 6 bases, with 8 bases left in between. CDR1 is KGHSH and CDR2 is LQKENI in the germline V gene. The CDR3 DNA reads as TGTGCCAGCTCACCACCCCTAGAACAGACCCAGTACTTC. Amino acids: CASSPPLEQTQYF.

The chain couples TRBV5-6 to TRBJ2-4; weak D call: TRBD1 (6 bases). V dropped 4 bases and J dropped 4 bases, with 15 bases sitting between them. CDR1 and CDR2 (germline): SGHDT, YYEEEE. The CDR3 spans 15 residues. The CDR3 DNA reads TGTGCCAGCAGCCCGATAGACAGGCAAAAAAACATTCAGTACTTC. Amino acid sequence: CASSPIDRQKNIQYF.

This clone has only one observation. This chain connects TRBV10-1 to TRBJ1-5; a possible D gene is TRBD1 (6 bases). V gave up 2 bases and J gave up 5 bases, with 13 bases separating them. Germline CDR1 reads WNHNN; CDR2 reads SYGVQD (reference sequence). The CDR3 totals 15 residues. The CDR3 sequence is CASSEQQGRDQPQHF. The CDR3 coding sequence is TGCGCCAGCAGTGAGCAACAGGGAAGGGATCAGCCCCAGCATTTT.

V gene TRBV7-9 combines with J gene TRBJ2-3; 12 bases agree with TRBD2. Unmatched junction bases numbered 3, after V lost 5 bases and J lost 3 bases. Per the germline V gene, CDR1 is SEHNR and CDR2 is FQNEAQ (reference sequence). This CDR3 is 15 amino acids long. The chain's CDR3 is CASSLGLAGTDTQYF. CDR3 nucleotide sequence: TGTGCCAGCAGCCTAGGACTAGCGGGGACAGATACGCAGTATTTT.

The V call is TRBV6-2 or TRBV6-3, the J call TRBJ2-7, with 9 bases lining up with TRBD2. Germline values: CDR1 MNHEY, CDR2 SVGEGT. This CDR3 has 15 amino acids. With 2 bases clipped from V and 4 bases from J, the junction kept 6 bases outside the gene matches. CDR3 sequence: CASSYPLAGPYEQYF. The CDR3 nucleotides read TGTGCCAGCAGTTACCCACTAGCGGGTCCTTACGAGCAGTACTTC.

V and J are TRBV6-2 or TRBV6-3 and TRBJ2-3; TRBD1 agrees at 12 bases. Germline CDR1 is MNHEY and CDR2 is SVGEGT. The CDR3 totals 17 residues. After removal of 1 base from V and 4 bases from J, the junction contained 6 bases not matched to a gene. CDR3 amino acids: CASSYFGTGGDADTQYF. The CDR3 DNA reads TGTGCCAGCAGTTACTTTGGGACAGGGGGCGACGCAGATACGCAGTATTTT.

V usage is TRBV12-3 or TRBV12-4 and J usage is TRBJ2-7; D is undetermined. The CDR3 is 12 amino acids. V was shortened by 6 bases and J by 3 bases, with 9 bases between the two germline ends. CDR3 coding DNA: TGTGCCAGCAGCGTCATCCTCTACGAGCAGTACTTC. It translates to CASSVILYEQYF.